The 21 T cell receptor beta chains listed next were all sequenced from one sample in a study of blood T cell repertoires in COVID-19. Clones were sequenced by immunoSEQ multiplex PCR, and TCRdb holds only the in-frame ones, with some missing. The repertoire includes about 61,000 clones, around nine tenths of them detected once, and around a fifth sits in the top ten. Sequenced input: peripheral blood. These receptors were obtained from a woman between 45 and 60 years old with active or convalescent COVID-19.

CDR3 bases: TGTGCCAGCTCACGCGGCGGTAGCTCCTACGAGCAGTACTTC. It yields the protein CASSRGGSSYEQYF. This chain connects TRBV18 to TRBJ2-7, with unresolved D. Trimming removed 4 bases from V and 0 bases from J, with 10 bases in between. The CDR3 totals 14 residues. From germline, CDR1 is KGHSH and CDR2 LQKENI. Based on the CDR3 plus reference TRBV18 and TRBJ2-7, the full variable domain is NAGVMQNPRHLVRRRGQEARLRCSPMKGHSHVYWYRQLPEEGLKFMVYLQKENIIDESGMPKERFSAEFPKEGPSILRIQQVVRGDSAAYFCASSRGGSSYEQYFGPGTRLTVT.

V and J are TRBV27 and TRBJ1-4, with a possible D match to TRBD1 (6 bases). The CDR3 is 17 residues long. Germline V CDR1 and CDR2: MNHEY, SMNVEV (reference sequence). Trimming cost V 5 bases and J 5 bases, with 21 bases left between them. The DNA of the CDR3 is TGTGCCAGCAGTCCACACAACGGACAGCCCCCGAATGAAAAACTGTTTTTT. Amino acids: CASSPHNGQPPNEKLFF.

This clone was counted a few times. The chain employs TRBV5-1 and TRBJ1-2, with 7 bases matching TRBD1. V dropped 4 bases and J dropped 2; count of bases not matched to a gene: 11. This CDR3 spans 16 amino acids. CDR1 and CDR2 (germline): SGHRS, YFSETQ. The CDR3 region is CASSRGGSILNYGYTF. CDR3 coding DNA: TGCGCCAGCAGCCGAGGGGGCTCGATCTTAAACTATGGCTACACCTTC.

V is TRBV7-9 and J is TRBJ1-1; a possible D gene is TRBD1 (5 bases). The germline V and J ends were trimmed by 1 base and 0 bases, with 9 bases remaining between them. This CDR3 region has 15 residues. Germline V gene lookup returns CDR1 SEHNR and CDR2 FQNEAQ (reference sequence). DNA for the CDR3: TGTGCCAGCAGCTTAGATTCAGGGATGAACACTGAAGCTTTCTTT. Encoded protein: CASSLDSGMNTEAFF.

V is TRBV7-8 and J is TRBJ1-5; 7 nucleotides agree with TRBD1. Germline CDR1 and CDR2: SGHVS and FQNEAQ. The J segment lost 2 bases and the V segment lost 5 bases, leaving 3 bases of the junction unmatched. CDR3 length: 14 amino acids. The CDR3 region is CASSPGTGNQPQHF. CDR3 sequence (DNA): TGTGCCAGCAGCCCCGGGACAGGCAATCAGCCCCAGCATTTT.

The CDR3: CASSLRTGGAFF. The CDR3 region has the DNA TGTGCCAGCAGCTTACGAACAGGGGGAGCTTTCTTT. This rearrangement joins TRBV7-9 to TRBJ1-1; 8 bases fit TRBD1. Losses at the gene ends were 2 bases for V and 10 bases for J; bases not matched to a gene: 3. This CDR3 contains 12 residues. The germline V gene has CDR1 SEHNR and CDR2 FQNEAQ (reference sequence).

The CDR3 region has the DNA TGTGCCAGCAGCTTAACCGGGGGCTCCTACAATGAGCAGTTCTTC. This sequence encodes CASSLTGGSYNEQFF. The J gene is TRBJ2-1, the V gene TRBV7-3; D perhaps matches TRBD2 (6 bases). Germline lookup yields CDR1 SGHTA and CDR2 FQGTGA. Trimming left V 0 bases short and J 0 bases short, with 6 bases between. The CDR3 has 15 amino acids.

This clone was counted a few times. This chain links TRBV2 with TRBJ2-6; D is possibly TRBD2 (6 bases). Germline V gene lookup returns CDR1 SNHLY and CDR2 FYNNEI. The CDR3 length is 15 residues. The V gene lost 5 bases and the J gene lost 3 bases, with 11 bases spanning the gap. DNA for the CDR3: TGTGCCAGCAGTCCGCGGAGGGTTGGGGCCAACGTCCTGACTTTC. Translating gives CASSPRRVGANVLTF. The full variable domain, with the rest looked up from reference TRBV2 and TRBJ2-6, is EPEVTQTPSHQVTQMGQEVILRCVPISNHLYFYWYRQILGQKVEFLVSFYNNEISEKSEIFDDQFSVERPDGSNFTLKIRSTKLEDSAMYFCASSPRRVGANVLTFGAGSRLTVL.

The chain is built from TRBV5-4 and TRBJ2-1, with 13 nucleotides matching TRBD2. The CDR3 sequence is 16 residues long. Germline-derived CDR1 and CDR2 are SGHNT and YYREEE (reference sequence). V trimming: 3 bases; J trimming: 6 bases; junction bases outside the gene matches: 6. CDR3 nucleotides: TGTGCCAGCAGCTCGGGACTAGCGGGACGAGGCAATGAGCAGTTCTTC. Translated: CASSSGLAGRGNEQFF. Full variable domain (remainder filled in from reference TRBV5-4 and TRBJ2-1): ETGVTQSPTHLIKTRGQQVTLRCSSQSGHNTVSWYQQALGQGPQFIFQYYREEENGRGNFPPRFSGLQFPNYSSELNVNALELDDSALYLCASSSGLAGRGNEQFFGPGTRLTVL.

The rearrangement uses TRBV5-1 and TRBJ2-7; 10 nucleotides agree with TRBD1. The CDR3 is 14 residues long. Looked up from germline, CDR1 is SGHRS and CDR2 is YFSETQ. J lost 6 bases, V lost 4 bases, and 7 bases had no gene match. Here the CDR3 reads CASSPGTGAVEQYF. DNA of the CDR3: TGCGCCAGCAGCCCGGGGACAGGGGCTGTCGAGCAGTACTTC.

The genes are TRBV6-4 and TRBJ2-7, with 9 positions matching TRBD2. V shed 1 base, J shed 0 bases, and the junction held 10 bases outside the gene matches. The CDR3 runs 18 residues. The V gene's germline CDR1 is MRHNA and CDR2 SNTAGT. The CDR3 is CASSDWSSGSPSSYEQYF. The CDR3 DNA sequence: TGTGCCAGCAGTGACTGGAGTAGCGGGAGCCCCAGCTCCTACGAGCAGTACTTC.

The rearrangement joins TRBV7-9 to TRBJ1-2; D not certain. Germline V lookup: CDR1 SEHNR, CDR2 FQNEAQ (reference sequence). The length of the CDR3 is 13 residues. The V gene lost 3 bases and the J gene lost 6 bases, with 11 bases spanning the gap. CDR3 in DNA: TGTGCCAGCAGCTTCCCGCGGAGGAATGGCTACACCTTC. Amino acids: CASSFPRRNGYTF.

V and J are TRBV24-1 and TRBJ2-5; D call uncertain. The CDR3 contains 16 residues. CDR1 is KGHDR and CDR2 is SFDVKD in the germline V gene. V was trimmed by 4 bases and J by 1 base, leaving 15 bases between them. The CDR3: CATSDTSGLGQETQYF. The CDR3 coding sequence is TGTGCCACCAGTGACACGTCGGGTTTGGGCCAAGAGACCCAGTACTTC.

The chain joins TRBV9 to TRBJ2-1; no clear D. Germline V gives CDR1 SGDLS, CDR2 YYNGEE. With 5 bases removed from V and 0 bases from J, the gap between germline ends came to 12 bases. The CDR3 runs to 15 residues. The CDR3 protein is CASSGDVGSYNEQFF. CDR3 in DNA: TGTGCCAGCAGTGGAGACGTAGGCTCCTACAATGAGCAGTTCTTC.

The rearrangement links TRBV30 to TRBJ2-1; a possible D gene is TRBD2 (5 bases). This CDR3 comprises 12 residues. Trimming removed 0 bases from V and 7 bases from J, with 7 bases in between. The germline V gene encodes CDR1 GTSNPN and CDR2 SVGIG (reference sequence). The DNA of the CDR3 is TGTGCCTGGAGTGTCAGAGGGAATGAGCAGTTCTTC. Its translation is CAWSVRGNEQFF.

The CDR3 DNA reads TGTGCCAGCTCACCTAACCCGTATGAGACAGGGGAGGATGGCTACACCTTC. Amino acid sequence: CASSPNPYETGEDGYTF. The chain is built from TRBV18 and TRBJ1-2, with 8 bases lining up with TRBD1. This CDR3 has 17 residues. Unmatched junction bases numbered 15, after V lost 3 bases and J lost 6 bases. The germline gives CDR1 KGHSH, CDR2 LQKENI.

This clone has just one count. The chain is built from TRBV10-2 and TRBJ1-1; D remains unclear. Trimming stripped 5 bases from V and 4 bases from J, with 17 bases between. This CDR3 has 15 residues. Per germline, CDR1 WSHSY and CDR2 SAAADI. The CDR3 bases are TGCGCCAGCAGTCGCGTGGGAGGTAGTAGCACTGAAGCTTTCTTT. Translating it yields CASSRVGGSSTEAFF.

The V gene is TRBV6-5, the J gene TRBJ2-7; 10 bases align to TRBD2. Germline values: CDR1 MNHEY, CDR2 SVGAGI. The CDR3 length is 13 residues. V was clipped by 7 bases and J by 6 bases; unmatched bases: 6. CDR3 in DNA: TGTGCCAGCAACGAGCGGGAGGGCCGCGAGCAGTACTTC. Protein product: CASNEREGREQYF.

The chain has TRBV5-4 and TRBJ1-2; TRBD1 agrees at 7 bases. The CDR3 is 15 amino acids. In germline, CDR1 is SGHNT, CDR2 YYREEE (reference sequence). V lost 2 bases, J lost 4 bases, and 8 bases stayed unmatched. The DNA of the CDR3 is TGTGCCAGCAGCTTTGACAGGGCCATAACCTATGGCTACACCTTC. This codes for CASSFDRAITYGYTF.

CDR3: CSVESGSDYNEQFF. CDR3 nucleotide sequence: TGCAGCGTTGAGAGCGGGAGTGACTACAATGAGCAGTTCTTC. This chain joins TRBV29-1 and TRBJ2-1; 8 bases agree with TRBD2. In germline, CDR1 is SQVTM, CDR2 ANQGSEA. The trim removed 3 bases at V and 3 bases at J, leaving 4 bases unmatched. The CDR3 covers 14 residues.

The chain carries TRBV11-2 and TRBJ2-7; 12 bases line up with TRBD2. Germline values: CDR1 SGHAT, CDR2 FQNNGV. V was pared by 5 bases and J by 4 bases, with 6 bases of the junction left unmatched. There are 15 residues in the CDR3. The CDR3: CASSPTSGRTYEQYF. The DNA of the CDR3 is TGTGCCAGCAGCCCAACTAGCGGGAGGACGTACGAGCAGTACTTC.